This TCR beta chain was obtained from a study of CD8 T cells in Susac syndrome. Roughly 0.45 to 1 ug RNA was reverse transcribed with random hexamers. Across 54 Vbeta and 13 Jbeta, immunoSEQ multiplex PCR amplified TCR beta CDR3. In TCRdb, the immunoSEQ multiplex PCR reads were re-called with MiXCR into one record per CDR3 protein. The table records fewer than 350,000 distinct CDR3 sequences, about 91% of them present only once. The multiple sclerosis control group was made up of treatment-naive patients with stable or active relapsing-remitting disease. V was cut by 8 bases and J by 9 bases, with 17 bases left in between. The germline V gene has CDR1 MGHDK and CDR2 SYGVNS. CDR3 length equals 14 residues.

The sequenced material came from CD8+ T cells from PBMCs. This receptor was identified in a human donor with multiple sclerosis. V is TRBV25-1 and J is TRBJ1-6; no clear D gene. CDR3 coding DNA: TGTGCCAGCGCGGGCGCAGGCGAAACTTCACCCCTCCACTTT. Translating gives CASAGAGETSPLHF.